What follows are 2 T cell receptor beta chains derived from one specimen sequenced in a study of CD8+ T cells in alopecia areata. Following RNA extraction, reverse transcription yielded cDNA that acted as the sequencing template. Here immunoSEQ multiplex PCR was the method, and the copy in TCRdb shows in-frame clones only, minus some. The table has about 98,000 clones, roughly two fifths seen once. Material for sequencing was CD4+ T cells sorted from blood. These receptors were collected from a human donor with alopecia areata.

The genes are TRBV27 and TRBJ2-7; D unclear. V lost 2 bases, J lost 0 bases, and 11 bases lay in between. The CDR3 runs to 15 residues. CDR1 is MNHEY and CDR2 is SMNVEV in the germline V gene (reference sequence). The CDR3, as DNA: TGTGCCAGCAGTTTAAAAGGGCCGTACTCCTACGAGCAGTACTTC. Encoded protein: CASSLKGPYSYEQYF.

The V call is TRBV29-1, the J call TRBJ1-5; TRBD1 agrees at 7 bases. J gave up 9 bases and V 7 bases, and 9 bases lay outside the gene matches. Germline lookup yields CDR1 SQVTM and CDR2 ANQGSEA. This CDR3 contains 12 residues. The CDR3 loop is CSARDSLGPQHF. CDR3 in DNA: TGCAGCGCCCGGGACAGCTTAGGGCCCCAGCATTTT. The full variable domain, completed using reference TRBV29-1 and TRBJ1-5, is SAVISQKPSRDICQRGTSLTIQCQVDSQVTMMFWYRQQPGQSLTLIATANQGSEATYESGFVIDKFPISRPNLTFSTLTVSNMSPEDSSIYLCSARDSLGPQHFGDGTRLSIL.